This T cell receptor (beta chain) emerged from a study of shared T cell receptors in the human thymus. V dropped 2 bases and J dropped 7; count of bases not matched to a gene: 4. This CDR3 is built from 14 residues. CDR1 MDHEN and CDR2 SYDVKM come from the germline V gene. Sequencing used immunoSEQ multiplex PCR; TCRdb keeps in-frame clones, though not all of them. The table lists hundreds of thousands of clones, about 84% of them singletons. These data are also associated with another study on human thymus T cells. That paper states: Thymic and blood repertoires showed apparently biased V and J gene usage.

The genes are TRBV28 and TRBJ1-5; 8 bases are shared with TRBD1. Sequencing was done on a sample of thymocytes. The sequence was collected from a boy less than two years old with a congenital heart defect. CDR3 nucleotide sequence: TGTGCCAGCAGTTTACCAGGGGGCAGCCAGCCCCAGCATTTT. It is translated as CASSLPGGSQPQHF.